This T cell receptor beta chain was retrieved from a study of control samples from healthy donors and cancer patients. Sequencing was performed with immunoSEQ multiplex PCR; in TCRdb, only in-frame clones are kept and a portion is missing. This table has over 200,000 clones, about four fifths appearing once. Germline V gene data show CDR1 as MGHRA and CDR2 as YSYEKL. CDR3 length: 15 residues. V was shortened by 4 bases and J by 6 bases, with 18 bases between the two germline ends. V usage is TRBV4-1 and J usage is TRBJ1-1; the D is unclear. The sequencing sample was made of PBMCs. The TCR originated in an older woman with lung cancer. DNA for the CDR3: TGCGCCAGCAGCCCTGGGGTAGGGCGGGGATCTGAAGCTTTCTTT. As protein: CASSPGVGRGSEAFF.